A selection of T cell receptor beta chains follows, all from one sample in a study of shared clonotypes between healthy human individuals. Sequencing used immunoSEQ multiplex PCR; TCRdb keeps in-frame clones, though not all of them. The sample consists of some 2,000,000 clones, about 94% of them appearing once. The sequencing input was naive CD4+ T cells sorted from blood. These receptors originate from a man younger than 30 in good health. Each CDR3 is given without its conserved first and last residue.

cdr3_aa: ASQGPRIEPQH
cdr3_length: 11
v_call: TRBV28
j_call: TRBJ1-5

cdr3_aa: ASSQDGVNEKLF
cdr3_length: 12
v_call: TRBV5-1
j_call: TRBJ1-4

cdr3_aa: ASSSRTGRATGELF
cdr3_length: 14
v_call: TRBV7-9
j_call: TRBJ2-2

cdr3_aa: ASTYDRGNTIY
cdr3_length: 11
v_call: TRBV6-1
j_call: TRBJ1-3

cdr3_aa: ASSVDQRGAGTQY
cdr3_length: 13
v_call: TRBV9
j_call: TRBJ2-5

cdr3_aa: ASSLELDWNEQF
cdr3_length: 12
v_call: TRBV5-5
j_call: TRBJ2-1

cdr3_aa: ASSPLTSGQGTQY
cdr3_length: 13
v_call: TRBV5-1
j_call: TRBJ2-3

cdr3_aa: ASSSGQPYGYT
cdr3_length: 11
v_call: TRBV2
j_call: TRBJ1-2

cdr3_aa: ASSLVPGGNTGELF
cdr3_length: 14
v_call: TRBV5-4
j_call: TRBJ2-2

cdr3_aa: ASSTSGGAATQY
cdr3_length: 12
v_call: TRBV5-6
j_call: TRBJ2-3

cdr3_aa: ASGRGRADTQY
cdr3_length: 11
v_call: TRBV6-5
j_call: TRBJ2-3

cdr3_aa: ASSYRDTSSYNEQF
cdr3_length: 14
v_call: TRBV6-8
j_call: TRBJ2-1

cdr3_aa: ASRVPGTGQETQY
cdr3_length: 13
v_call: TRBV10-2
j_call: TRBJ2-5

cdr3_aa: ASSALTGSGGNTIY
cdr3_length: 14
v_call: TRBV9
j_call: TRBJ1-3

cdr3_aa: ASSLSGNSGNTIY
cdr3_length: 13
v_call: TRBV7-2
j_call: TRBJ1-3

cdr3_aa: ASSRGTGVNTEAF
cdr3_length: 13
v_call: TRBV7-9
j_call: TRBJ1-1

cdr3_aa: SVEDWQGGYGYT
cdr3_length: 12
v_call: TRBV29-1
j_call: TRBJ1-2

cdr3_aa: ASTRTGSNQPQH
cdr3_length: 12
v_call: TRBV2
j_call: TRBJ1-5

cdr3_aa: ASSPRGQGASEAF
cdr3_length: 13
v_call: TRBV18
j_call: TRBJ1-1

cdr3_aa: AISESGQSSYEQY
cdr3_length: 13
v_call: TRBV10-3
j_call: TRBJ2-7

cdr3_aa: ASSLVGTERDTGELF
cdr3_length: 15
v_call: TRBV5-7
j_call: TRBJ2-2

cdr3_aa: ASSIDRVGYT
cdr3_length: 10
v_call: TRBV18
j_call: TRBJ1-2

cdr3_aa: ASSYSGTAYNSPLH
cdr3_length: 14
v_call: TRBV6-5
j_call: TRBJ1-6

cdr3_aa: ASSYWGQFTDTQY
cdr3_length: 13
v_call: TRBV6-5
j_call: TRBJ2-3

cdr3_aa: ASSKGQANEQF
cdr3_length: 11
v_call: TRBV7-7
j_call: TRBJ2-1

cdr3_aa: AWVRDRGREQY
cdr3_length: 11
v_call: TRBV30
j_call: TRBJ2-7

cdr3_aa: ASTLRSGVNGKLF
cdr3_length: 13
v_call: TRBV5-6
j_call: TRBJ1-4

cdr3_aa: ASSVTGVPNEKLF
cdr3_length: 13
v_call: TRBV7-2
j_call: TRBJ1-4

cdr3_aa: ASSQPPTGPQLSDPHSNQPQH
cdr3_length: 21
v_call: TRBV9
j_call: TRBJ1-5

cdr3_aa: ASSPPSYEQY
cdr3_length: 10
v_call: TRBV18
j_call: TRBJ2-7

cdr3_aa: ASRGATEAF
cdr3_length: 9
v_call: TRBV19
j_call: TRBJ1-1

cdr3_aa: ASSSTANSYEQY
cdr3_length: 12
v_call: TRBV5-1
j_call: TRBJ2-7

cdr3_aa: AWSVDLGGSEQF
cdr3_length: 12
v_call: TRBV30
j_call: TRBJ2-1

cdr3_aa: ASSVTRATDTQY
cdr3_length: 12
v_call: TRBV9
j_call: TRBJ2-3

cdr3_aa: ASSLRTSGQETQY
cdr3_length: 13
v_call: TRBV7-2
j_call: TRBJ2-5

cdr3_aa: ASSVYRGSEAF
cdr3_length: 11
v_call: TRBV9
j_call: TRBJ1-1

cdr3_aa: ASSPTGGSYNSPLH
cdr3_length: 14
v_call: TRBV6-6
j_call: TRBJ1-6

cdr3_aa: STGRVNTEAF
cdr3_length: 10
v_call: TRBV29-1
j_call: TRBJ1-1

cdr3_aa: ASSQEGRRGYT
cdr3_length: 11
v_call: TRBV14
j_call: TRBJ1-2

cdr3_aa: ASSLRRGRNYGYT
cdr3_length: 13
v_call: TRBV28
j_call: TRBJ1-2

cdr3_aa: ASSVAGGTYNEQF
cdr3_length: 13
v_call: TRBV9
j_call: TRBJ2-1

cdr3_aa: ASSLGGSYNSPLH
cdr3_length: 13
v_call: TRBV5-6
j_call: TRBJ1-6

cdr3_aa: ASSLEMSFSSNTQY
cdr3_length: 14
v_call: TRBV5-1
j_call: TRBJ2-3

cdr3_aa: ASSLITGPYEQY
cdr3_length: 12
v_call: TRBV5-1
j_call: TRBJ2-7

cdr3_aa: SGGTDYEQY
cdr3_length: 9
v_call: TRBV29-1
j_call: TRBJ2-7